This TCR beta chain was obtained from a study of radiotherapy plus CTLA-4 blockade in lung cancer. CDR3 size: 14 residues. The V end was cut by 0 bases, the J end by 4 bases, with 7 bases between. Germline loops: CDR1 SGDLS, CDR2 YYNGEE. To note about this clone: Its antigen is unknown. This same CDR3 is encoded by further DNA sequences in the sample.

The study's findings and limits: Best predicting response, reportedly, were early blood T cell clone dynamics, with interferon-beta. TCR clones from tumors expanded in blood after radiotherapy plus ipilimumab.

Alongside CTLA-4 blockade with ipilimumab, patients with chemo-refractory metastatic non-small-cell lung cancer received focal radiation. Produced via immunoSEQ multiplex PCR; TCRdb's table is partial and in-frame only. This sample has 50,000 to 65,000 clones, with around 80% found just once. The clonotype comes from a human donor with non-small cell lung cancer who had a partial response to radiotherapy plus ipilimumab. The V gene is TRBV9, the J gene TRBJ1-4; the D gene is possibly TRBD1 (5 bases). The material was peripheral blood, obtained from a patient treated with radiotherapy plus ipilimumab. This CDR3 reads CASSVGQGNEKLFF. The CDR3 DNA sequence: TGTGCCAGCAGCGTAGGGCAGGGTAATGAAAAACTGTTTTTT.